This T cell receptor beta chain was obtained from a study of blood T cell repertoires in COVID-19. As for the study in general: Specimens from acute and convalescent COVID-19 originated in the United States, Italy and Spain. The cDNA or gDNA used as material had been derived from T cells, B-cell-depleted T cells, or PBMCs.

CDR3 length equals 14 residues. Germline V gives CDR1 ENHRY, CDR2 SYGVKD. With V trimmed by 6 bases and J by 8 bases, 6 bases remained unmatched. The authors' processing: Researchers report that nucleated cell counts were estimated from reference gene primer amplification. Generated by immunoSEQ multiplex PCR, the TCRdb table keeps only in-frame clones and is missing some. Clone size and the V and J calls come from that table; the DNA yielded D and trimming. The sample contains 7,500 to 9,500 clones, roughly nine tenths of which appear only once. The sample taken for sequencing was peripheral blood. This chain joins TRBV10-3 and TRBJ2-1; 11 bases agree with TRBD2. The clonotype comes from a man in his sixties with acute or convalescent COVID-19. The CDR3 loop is CAISIAGGPYEQFF. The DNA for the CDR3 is TGTGCCATCAGCATAGCGGGAGGGCCCTATGAGCAGTTCTTC.